The present T cell receptor (beta chain) was sequenced within a study of blood T cell repertoires in COVID-19. About the study: Sources were T cells, B-cell-depleted T cells, or PBMCs; the material itself was cDNA or gDNA.

Participants were aged roughly 18 to 100 years from 20 to 30 US areas. Symptom resolution, clearance, or two negative PCRs marked the recovered donors of Cohort 3. Germline V gene data show CDR1 as SNHLY and CDR2 as FYNNEI. V lost 7 bases to trimming and J lost 4 bases, with 10 bases between them. This CDR3 is built from 12 residues. Only in-frame clones appear in the TCRdb table, and some are missing; sequencing was by immunoSEQ multiplex PCR. The sample includes just over 300,000 clones, 65% to 90% of them seen just once. The chain joins TRBV2 to TRBJ1-1; D ambiguous. The clonotype comes from a man aged 25 to 40 who had recovered from COVID-19. The sequenced sample consisted of PBMCs or T cells enriched from blood (not recorded which). The CDR3, as DNA: TGTGCCAGCAACAGCCTTCCCACTGAAGCTTTCTTT. Translation: CASNSLPTEAFF.